One and the same sample provided the 24 T cell receptor beta chains below, sequenced in a study of T cell responses to AZD1222 COVID-19 vaccine. Data came from immunoSEQ multiplex PCR; TCRdb stores just in-frame clones and leaves some out. The sample contains 130,000 or so clones, under 95% of which appear only once. Sample: peripheral blood, taken on day 0 of AZD1222 vaccination. These receptors were collected from an adult in good health.

The V call is TRBV27, the J call TRBJ2-7, with 12 bases fitting TRBD1. With 5 bases clipped from V and 0 bases from J, the junction kept 5 bases outside the gene matches. Germline CDR1 MNHEY, CDR2 SMNVEV (reference sequence). CDR3 length: 16 amino acids. The CDR3 loop reads CASSRPGQGASYEQYF. The DNA of the CDR3 is TGTGCCAGCAGTCGCCCGGGACAGGGGGCCTCCTACGAGCAGTACTTC.

The rearrangement joins TRBV5-1 to TRBJ2-5; 9 bases are a match to TRBD1. The germline gives CDR1 SGHRS, CDR2 YFSETQ. V lost 3 bases to trimming and J lost 5 bases; unmatched junction nucleotides: 11. There are 16 residues in the CDR3. The CDR3 bases are TGCGCCAGCAGCTCCCAGGGACAGGGAGGCGGGGAGACCCAGTACTTC. It translates to CASSSQGQGGGETQYF.

This chain joins TRBV2 and TRBJ2-3, with 10 bases matching TRBD2. The germline gives CDR1 SNHLY, CDR2 FYNNEI. Losses at the gene ends were 9 bases for V and 5 bases for J; bases not matched to a gene: 8. The length of the CDR3 is 14 residues. CDR3 DNA: TGTGCCAGTGGGATAGCGGGAGGTCTAGATACGCAGTATTTT. It specifies CASGIAGGLDTQYF.

The chain employs TRBV14 and TRBJ1-3; D is uncertain. The CDR3 runs to 19 residues. Germline loops: CDR1 SGHDN, CDR2 FVKESK. Trimming left V 4 bases short and J 4 bases short, with 26 bases between. The DNA for the CDR3 is TGTGCCAGCAGCCTTTACTTCGCGGGAGGATTCCCAAGGGGAAACACCATATATTTT. Amino acid sequence: CASSLYFAGGFPRGNTIYF.

The sample holds a few counts of this clone. The rearrangement uses TRBV19 and TRBJ1-5; no reliable D call. Germline V gives CDR1 LNHDA, CDR2 SQIVND (reference sequence). The V gene lost 1 base and the J gene lost 1 base, with 11 bases spanning the gap. This CDR3 is built from 16 residues. The CDR3 loop reads CASSIGTTWSNQPQHF. The CDR3 nucleotides read TGTGCCAGTAGTATAGGGACCACCTGGAGCAATCAGCCCCAGCATTTT.

The chain joins TRBV18 to TRBJ1-5; D is perhaps TRBD1 (5 bases). CDR1 is KGHSH and CDR2 is LQKENI in the germline V gene. With 3 bases removed from V and 7 bases from J, the gap between germline ends came to 16 bases. This CDR3 has 15 amino acids. Here the CDR3 reads CASSPQGEWIQPQHF. In DNA, the CDR3 is TGTGCCAGCTCACCCCAGGGAGAGTGGATACAGCCCCAGCATTTT.

The J gene is TRBJ2-1, the V gene TRBV5-8; D may be TRBD2 (6 bases). CDR1 is SGHTS, CDR2 YDEGEE, per germline. The CDR3 is 16 amino acids. V lost 0 bases and J 0 bases, leaving 10 bases between the germline ends. CDR3 region: CASSLAGGYSYNEQFF. Here the CDR3 DNA reads TGTGCCAGCAGCTTGGCCGGAGGGTACTCCTACAATGAGCAGTTCTTC.

This chain joins TRBV19 and TRBJ1-2; 7 nucleotides line up with TRBD1. The CDR3 has 14 amino acids. Germline V gives CDR1 LNHDA, CDR2 SQIVND (reference sequence). Trimming cost V 6 bases and J 5 bases; bases outside gene matches: 9. CDR3 in amino acids: CASRRDSKPYGYTF. CDR3 DNA sequence: TGTGCCAGTAGACGGGACAGCAAACCTTATGGCTACACCTTC.

The genes are TRBV2 and TRBJ2-5; 13 nucleotides line up with TRBD2. Germline V lookup: CDR1 SNHLY, CDR2 FYNNEI. The V and J ends lost 4 bases and 1 base, in that order; junction bases with no gene match: 6. The length of the CDR3 is 17 residues. CDR3 residues: CASSGRLAGGLQETQYF. The DNA for the CDR3 is TGTGCCAGCAGTGGAAGACTAGCGGGAGGCCTCCAAGAGACCCAGTACTTC.

The rearrangement uses TRBV6-5 and TRBJ2-2; D is undetermined. The CDR3 has 11 amino acids. CDR1 and CDR2 from the germline V gene are MNHEY and SVGAGI. V lost 7 bases, J lost 7 bases, and 7 bases lay in between. The CDR3, as DNA: TGTGCCAGCACGACGGGCGGGGAGCTGTTTTTT. Protein: CASTTGGELFF.

This sequence joins TRBV10-3 and TRBJ1-1, with TRBD1 matching 7 bases. This CDR3 has 13 amino acids. The J segment lost 1 base and the V segment lost 11 bases, leaving 7 bases of the junction unmatched. The germline V gene has CDR1 ENHRY and CDR2 SYGVKD. CDR3 in DNA: TGTGCCGCAGGGGGACAATCGAACACTGAAGCTTTCTTT. Translating gives CAAGGQSNTEAFF.

The chain employs TRBV13 and TRBJ1-3; TRBD1 matches 11 bases. The CDR3 sequence is 15 residues long. V trimming: 6 bases; J trimming: 8 bases; junction bases outside the gene matches: 9. Germline loops: CDR1 PRHDT, CDR2 FYEKMQ (reference sequence). The CDR3 protein is CASSYGQGAGDTIYF. Written as DNA, the CDR3 is TGTGCCAGCAGTTACGGACAGGGGGCTGGGGACACCATATATTTT.

The gene calls are TRBV7-3 and TRBJ2-3; D is undetermined. There are 13 residues in the CDR3. Trimming took off 0 bases at V and 10 bases at J, with 11 bases between the two ends. Germline CDR1 SGHTA, CDR2 FQGTGA. The CDR3 DNA reads as TGTGCCAGCAGCTTAACGTTCGCCGGGCCGCAGTATTTT. The encoded protein is CASSLTFAGPQYF.

Only one count was recorded for this clone. J is TRBJ1-2 and V is TRBV19; weak D call: TRBD1 (6 bases). V dropped 4 bases and J dropped 6 bases, with 18 bases sitting between them. CDR1 is LNHDA and CDR2 is SQIVND in the germline V gene (reference sequence). This CDR3 has 15 residues. CDR3 DNA: TGTGCCAGTAGTAATAATCCACAGGGAGGGGATGGCTACACCTTC. It is translated as CASSNNPQGGDGYTF.

This chain uses TRBV15 with TRBJ2-7; TRBD2 is a possible D gene (6 bases). This CDR3 has 14 amino acids. V dropped 1 base and J dropped 3 bases, with 10 bases sitting between them. Germline V gene data show CDR1 as LNHNV and CDR2 as YYDKDF (reference sequence). The CDR3 DNA reads as TGTGCCACCAGCAGAGCGGGACTTGTCTACGAGCAGTACTTC. Amino acid sequence: CATSRAGLVYEQYF.

The rearrangement links TRBV6-5 to TRBJ1-1; D remains unclear. This CDR3 region has 13 residues. Germline values: CDR1 MNHEY, CDR2 SVGAGI. The V and J ends lost 2 bases and 1 base respectively, with 5 bases between them. Here the CDR3 DNA reads TGTGCCAGCAGTTACGACGGGAACACTGAAGCTTTCTTT. Its protein product is CASSYDGNTEAFF.

In this sample, this clone turned up many times. The chain combines TRBV25-1 with TRBJ2-5; no clear D. The CDR3 covers 14 residues. The germline CDR1 and CDR2 sequences are MGHDK and SYGVNS. V gave up 1 base and J gave up 1 base, with 7 bases separating them. The CDR3 nucleotides read TGTGCCAGCAGTGAATCAGAGAGCCAAGAGACCCAGTACTTC. As protein: CASSESESQETQYF.

The J gene is TRBJ1-6, the V gene TRBV27; perhaps TRBD1 as D (6 bases). V was clipped by 7 bases and J by 8 bases, with 21 bases between them. The CDR3 loop spans 16 amino acids. CDR1 and CDR2 (germline): MNHEY, SMNVEV (reference sequence). The CDR3 nucleotides are TGTGCCAGCAAAATCTCCCCGGGACAATCGTATTCACCCCTCCACTTT. Protein: CASKISPGQSYSPLHF.

The chain recombines TRBV7-9 with TRBJ1-6; a possible D gene is TRBD1 (6 bases). CDR3 length: 15 amino acids. CDR1 is SEHNR and CDR2 is FQNEAQ in the germline V gene (reference sequence). The V gene lost 1 base and the J gene lost 10 bases, with 14 bases spanning the gap. Written as DNA, the CDR3 is TGTGCCAGCAGCTTAGGTACCGGGGGCGGGTCACCCCTCCACTTT. This encodes CASSLGTGGGSPLHF.

The rearrangement joins TRBV6-5 to TRBJ1-6; the D gene is possibly TRBD1 (5 bases). This CDR3 is 14 amino acids long. Germline V gene data show CDR1 as MNHEY and CDR2 as SVGAGI. V shed 10 bases and J shed 7 bases, with 17 bases lying between them. CDR3 in DNA: TGTGCCATAAAGAGGGACGGAGGGAATTCACCCCTCCACTTT. It translates to CAIKRDGGNSPLHF.

The gene calls are TRBV27 and TRBJ1-2, with D possibly matching TRBD1 (5 bases). Germline CDR1 is MNHEY and CDR2 is SMNVEV (reference sequence). Trimming pared 5 bases from V and 8 bases from J, leaving 12 bases between. The CDR3 totals 12 residues. DNA of the CDR3: TGTGCCAGCAGTAGGCAGGGAGACGGCTACACCTTC. Amino acid sequence: CASSRQGDGYTF.

This clone has more than one count but fewer than ten. The genes are TRBV12-1 and TRBJ1-5; the D call in the table, TRBD1, was not verified against the DNA. TRBV12-1 constitutes a pseudogene. The CDR3 spans 19 residues. This CDR3 is CASSSPFLGRTENNQPQHF. The DNA of the CDR3 is TGTGCCAGCAGCTCCCCGTTCTTGGGAAGGACAGAGAATAATCAGCCCCAGCATTTT.

The chain couples TRBV5-4 to TRBJ1-5, with D tentatively TRBD1 (6 bases). With 3 bases removed from V and 7 bases from J, the gap between germline ends came to 23 bases. Germline CDR1 and CDR2: SGHNT and YYREEE (reference sequence). The CDR3 is 17 amino acids. The CDR3 protein is CASSYLKTQGDGQPQHF. The CDR3 bases are TGTGCCAGCAGCTACCTCAAAACACAGGGAGATGGCCAGCCCCAGCATTTT.

The chain carries TRBV2 and TRBJ1-4; maybe TRBD1 (5 bases). V lost 7 bases to trimming and J lost 3 bases, with 12 bases between them. The germline CDR1 and CDR2 sequences are SNHLY and FYNNEI. This CDR3 region has 14 residues. This CDR3 is CASTFTGPNEKLFF. The CDR3 DNA reads as TGTGCCAGCACCTTCACAGGTCCTAATGAAAAACTGTTTTTT.